This T cell receptor beta chain is drawn from a study of blood T cell repertoires in COVID-19. Original processing notes: Amplified reference gene primers provided the basis for estimating nucleated cell counts. Sequencing was performed with immunoSEQ multiplex PCR; in TCRdb, only in-frame clones are kept and a portion is missing. V and J calls and clone size come straight from that table; D and trimming were deduced from the DNA. Of more than 40,000 clones listed, 90% are singletons. Germline trimming cut 5 bases from V and 8 bases from J; bases unmatched to any gene: 7. The CDR3 loop spans 15 amino acids. Germline-derived CDR1 and CDR2 are SGHTA and FQGTGA.

The source of this sequence is a man aged 65 to 79 with acute or convalescent COVID-19. The chain joins TRBV7-3 to TRBJ2-1, with 12 bases that match TRBD2. Sequenced sample: peripheral blood. The DNA for the CDR3 is TGTGCCAGCAGCCCGAGACTAGCGGGGGTATATGAGCAGTTCTTC. As protein: CASSPRLAGVYEQFF.